What follows are 15 T cell receptor beta chains derived from one specimen sequenced in a study of blood T cell repertoires in COVID-19. Using immunoSEQ multiplex PCR, the repertoire was profiled, and TCRdb retains in-frame clones only, with some absent. Of tens of thousands of clones detected, 89% appear once; the ten largest clones hold 4% to 5%. What was sequenced was peripheral blood. The receptors here all came from a woman aged 45-65 years with active COVID-19.

This clone has a single count. The chain couples TRBV18 to TRBJ2-7; D perhaps matches TRBD2 (7 bases). This CDR3 has 15 residues. V shed 6 bases and J shed 4 bases, with 19 bases lying between them. Germline V gene data show CDR1 as KGHSH and CDR2 as LQKENI. The CDR3 sequence: CASSPKGGFQYEQYF. The CDR3 DNA sequence: TGTGCCAGCTCCCCCAAGGGGGGGTTTCAGTACGAGCAGTACTTC.

The genes are TRBV18 and TRBJ2-1, with D maybe TRBD2 (6 bases). V lost 0 bases to trimming and J lost 6 bases, with 18 bases between them. This CDR3 has 17 residues. Germline V gives CDR1 KGHSH, CDR2 LQKENI. The chain's CDR3 is CASSPPSLARKGNEQFF. Here the CDR3 DNA reads TGTGCCAGCTCACCACCGTCGCTAGCGAGAAAGGGCAATGAGCAGTTCTTC. The complete variable domain, with remaining parts taken from reference TRBV18 and TRBJ2-1, reads NAGVMQNPRHLVRRRGQEARLRCSPMKGHSHVYWYRQLPEEGLKFMVYLQKENIIDESGMPKERFSAEFPKEGPSILRIQQVVRGDSAAYFCASSPPSLARKGNEQFFGPGTRLTVL.

The rearrangement uses TRBV11-2 and TRBJ1-4; possibly TRBD1 for D (5 bases). The V gene lost 6 bases and the J gene lost 4 bases, with 15 bases spanning the gap. The CDR3 length is 15 residues. Germline-derived CDR1 and CDR2 are SGHAT and FQNNGV. CDR3 sequence (DNA): TGTGCCAGCAGTCGTATTCCGGGGGGTAATGAAAAACTGTTTTTT. It codes for CASSRIPGGNEKLFF.

The rearrangement joins TRBV5-1 to TRBJ1-6; D ambiguous. V was clipped by 4 bases and J by 7 bases, with 18 bases between them. Germline CDR1 SGHRS, CDR2 YFSETQ. The CDR3 covers 16 residues. DNA of the CDR3: TGCGCCAGCAGCGCCCTAGTATCCCAGAAGAATTCACCCCTCCACTTT. As protein: CASSALVSQKNSPLHF.

V and J are TRBV7-3 and TRBJ2-1; D gene ambiguous. V gave up 5 bases and J gave up 0 bases, with 11 bases separating them. CDR1 SGHTA and CDR2 FQGTGA come from the germline V gene. This CDR3 is built from 15 residues. The CDR3 sequence is CASSALLTSYNEQFF. For the CDR3, the DNA is TGTGCCAGCAGCGCCTTACTAACCTCCTACAATGAGCAGTTCTTC.

The chain recombines TRBV9 with TRBJ2-7, with 9 bases lining up with TRBD2. The germline V gene encodes CDR1 SGDLS and CDR2 YYNGEE. V shed 0 bases, J shed 6 bases, and the junction held 10 bases outside the gene matches. CDR3 length equals 16 residues. The CDR3 protein is CASSVGSAGGPPEQYF. The CDR3 DNA reads as TGTGCCAGCAGCGTAGGATCGGCGGGAGGGCCGCCCGAGCAGTACTTC.

This clone appeared a few times. The rearrangement uses TRBV7-9 and TRBJ2-3; unclear D gene. This CDR3 has 16 amino acids. Germline V CDR1 and CDR2: SEHNR, FQNEAQ (reference sequence). Trimming took 2 bases from V and 5 from J, leaving 17 bases between them. CDR3 bases: TGTGCCAGCAGCTTATCGCATAGAGGTTTCGGAGATACGCAGTATTTT. Protein sequence: CASSLSHRGFGDTQYF.

This clone was picked up one time. For the CDR3, the DNA is TGTGCCAGCAGCCGTACTTCGGGGGGTCTTTTAATTAATGAGCAGTTCTTC. It yields the protein CASSRTSGGLLINEQFF. This chain uses TRBV9 with TRBJ2-1; 7 bases line up with TRBD2. The V segment lost 4 bases and the J segment 7 bases; nucleotides outside the gene matches: 17. CDR3 length: 17 amino acids. The germline V gene encodes CDR1 SGDLS and CDR2 YYNGEE. Based on the CDR3 plus reference TRBV9 and TRBJ2-1, the full variable domain is DSGVTQTPKHLITATGQRVTLRCSPRSGDLSVYWYQQSLDQGLQFLIQYYNGEERAKGNILERFSAQQFPDLHSELNLSSLELGDSALYFCASSRTSGGLLINEQFFGPGTRLTVL.

The gene calls are TRBV11-2 and TRBJ2-3; the D gene is possibly TRBD2 (5 bases). There are 14 residues in the CDR3. Trimming shortened V by 4 bases and J by 6 bases, and 14 bases separated the two germline ends. CDR1 is SGHAT and CDR2 is FQNNGV in the germline V gene. The CDR3 nucleotides read TGTGCCAGCAGCTCCCGAGCGGACGGCGATACGCAGTATTTT. Translating it yields CASSSRADGDTQYF.

As concerns this clone: The junction does not match germline at one end; this may be a read error. This sequence joins TRBV7-9 and TRBJ2-7; the D is unclear. Germline loops: CDR1 SEHNR, CDR2 FQNEAQ (reference sequence). There are 14 residues in the CDR3. The CDR3 here is CASSFPAQTYGQYF. In nucleotides, the CDR3 is TGTGCCAGCAGCTTCCCGGCACAGACGTACGGGCAGTACTTC.

The V call is TRBV5-1, the J call TRBJ2-3; D call uncertain. Germline V gene sequence: CDR1 SGHRS, CDR2 YFSETQ. This CDR3 region has 13 residues. Trimming took 0 bases from V and 8 from J, leaving 10 bases between them. CDR3 loop: CASSLAGLSTQYF. CDR3 in DNA: TGCGCCAGCAGCTTGGCTGGGCTCTCTACGCAGTATTTT.

J is TRBJ1-1 and V is TRBV4-1, with D perhaps TRBD1 (6 bases). Trimming left V 1 base short and J 11 bases short, with 11 bases between. This CDR3 contains 12 residues. In germline, CDR1 is MGHRA, CDR2 YSYEKL. This chain's CDR3 is CASSQVGGAAFF. CDR3 in DNA: TGCGCCAGCAGCCAAGTGGGGGGGGCGGCTTTCTTT.

The genes are TRBV11-2 and TRBJ1-1, with D tentatively TRBD1 (6 bases). The CDR3 length is 15 residues. Germline V lookup: CDR1 SGHAT, CDR2 FQNNGV. The germline V and J ends were trimmed by 5 bases and 8 bases, with 21 bases remaining between them. This CDR3 is CASSPRDTTYSEAFF. CDR3 sequence (DNA): TGTGCCAGCAGCCCCCGGGACACAACCTACTCCGAAGCTTTCTTT.

The chain employs TRBV9 and TRBJ2-5; TRBD2 might be the D (7 bases). There are 15 residues in the CDR3. In germline, CDR1 is SGDLS, CDR2 YYNGEE. Between the trimmed V and J ends, which lost 4 bases and 1 base, there was a span of 14 bases. CDR3 bases: TGTGCCAGCAGCCCTCGGGGGGCTCCCCAAGAGACCCAGTACTTC. Its translation is CASSPRGAPQETQYF. Drawing the rest from reference TRBV9 and TRBJ2-5, the complete variable domain is DSGVTQTPKHLITATGQRVTLRCSPRSGDLSVYWYQQSLDQGLQFLIQYYNGEERAKGNILERFSAQQFPDLHSELNLSSLELGDSALYFCASSPRGAPQETQYFGPGTRLLVL.

This clone turned up a few times. The CDR3 nucleotides are TGCGCCAGCAGTGAACAGGGGAATCAGCCCCAGCATTTT. Translating gives CASSEQGNQPQHF. The chain carries TRBV10-1 and TRBJ1-5, with 7 bases matching TRBD1. This CDR3 has 13 residues. CDR1 WNHNN and CDR2 SYGVQD come from the germline V gene (reference sequence). The V segment lost 3 bases and the J segment 4 bases; nucleotides outside the gene matches: 0.